These T cell receptor beta chains were read from a single sample in a study of blood T cell repertoires in COVID-19. Sequencing was performed with immunoSEQ multiplex PCR; in TCRdb, only in-frame clones are kept and a portion is missing. Of approximately 74,000 clones listed, approximately 86% are singletons. Sequenced: peripheral blood. Receptor source: a woman aged 80 or over with active or convalescent COVID-19. CDR3s include the opening cysteine and the closing phenylalanine or tryptophan. Each record gives: J gene, V gene, D gene, clone size, CDR3 protein, CDR3 DNA. D genes are given only for firm matches. Clone size, where shown, is once, few, many, or a class for clones that have expanded.

TRBJ1-1 | TRBV12-3/TRBV12-4 | . | . | CASTPGRVTEAFF | TGTGCCAGCACCCCGGGGAGGGTCACTGAAGCTTTCTTT
TRBJ2-7 | TRBV29-1 | TRBD1 | . | CSASEDRVREQYF | TGCAGCGCCTCAGAGGACAGGGTGAGGGAGCAGTACTTC
TRBJ1-5 | TRBV30 | . | once | CAWTPEADQPQHF | TGTGCCTGGACCCCTGAGGCCGATCAGCCCCAGCATTTT
TRBJ1-1 | TRBV6-2/TRBV6-3 | TRBD1 | . | CASSYTGTGNTEAFF | TGTGCCAGCAGTTACACCGGGACAGGGAACACTGAAGCTTTCTTT
TRBJ2-1 | TRBV7-2 | TRBD2 | once | CASSSLSRGGGEQFF | TGTGCCAGCAGCTCCCTTTCGCGGGGGGGCGGTGAGCAGTTCTTC
TRBJ1-2 | TRBV5-1 | . | . | CASSQTPRPTPYGYTF | TGCGCCAGCAGCCAGACACCTCGACCAACCCCATATGGCTACACCTTC
TRBJ2-1 | TRBV9 | TRBD2 | . | CASSASGTKSYNEQFF | TGTGCCAGCAGCGCCTCCGGGACTAAATCCTACAATGAGCAGTTCTTC
TRBJ2-7 | TRBV7-9 | . | . | CASSLRSTEYEQYF | TGTGCCAGCAGCCTTAGGTCGACAGAGTACGAGCAGTACTTC
TRBJ1-1 | TRBV6-1 | TRBD1 | once | CASSETGGGTEAFF | TGTGCCAGCAGTGAAACAGGGGGAGGAACTGAAGCTTTCTTT
TRBJ2-7 | TRBV12-3/TRBV12-4 | . | . | CASSLKATASRYF | TGTGCCAGCAGTTTAAAAGCGACGGCGAGTCGGTACTTC
TRBJ2-1 | TRBV24-1 | . | . | CATSETASSYNEQFF | TGTGCCACCAGTGAAACGGCTAGCTCCTACAATGAGCAGTTCTTC
TRBJ2-5 | TRBV9 | . | . | CASSVDHSSKETQYF | TGTGCCAGCAGCGTAGATCACTCTTCAAAAGAGACCCAGTACTTC
TRBJ2-2 | TRBV20-1 | . | . | CSASQPAGTGELFF | TGCAGTGCTAGTCAACCTGCGGGCACCGGGGAGCTGTTTTTT
TRBJ2-7 | TRBV7-9 | . | . | CASRRDFYEQYF | TGTGCCAGCAGGCGGGACTTCTACGAGCAGTACTTC
TRBJ1-2 | TRBV6-5 | TRBD1 | once | CASSTTGGNYGYTF | TGTGCCAGCAGCACGACAGGGGGCAACTATGGCTACACCTTC
TRBJ2-1 | TRBV25-1 | TRBD2 | once | CASRLAGDHNEQFF | TGTGCCAGCAGACTAGCGGGGGACCACAATGAGCAGTTCTTC
TRBJ2-2 | TRBV4-3 | . | . | CASSQYSGANTGELFF | TGCGCCAGCAGCCAATATAGCGGAGCGAACACCGGGGAGCTGTTTTTT
TRBJ1-2 | TRBV28 | . | . | CASRNGVDYGYTF | TGTGCCAGTCGCAACGGGGTTGACTATGGCTACACCTTC
TRBJ1-2 | TRBV5-1 | TRBD1 | . | CASSFDRGIYGYTF | TGCGCCAGCAGCTTTGACAGGGGCATCTATGGCTACACCTTC
TRBJ2-7 | TRBV12-5 | TRBD2 | . | CASGLVLGGTSSYEQYF | TGTGCTAGTGGTTTGGTCCTGGGAGGGACCAGCTCCTACGAGCAGTACTTC
TRBJ1-2 | TRBV18 | . | . | CASSPPIREGYTF | TGTGCCAGCTCACCACCCATCCGTGAGGGCTACACCTTC
TRBJ2-2 | TRBV19 | TRBD1 | . | CASMQTGEAGELFF | TGTGCCAGTATGCAGACAGGGGAGGCCGGGGAGCTGTTTTTT
TRBJ2-3 | TRBV7-9 | TRBD2 | . | CASRNSGGADTQYF | TGTGCCAGCAGGAATAGTGGGGGGGCAGATACGCAGTATTTT
TRBJ1-3 | TRBV6-5 | TRBD1 | . | CASSYSGGPGNTIYF | TGTGCCAGCAGTTACTCAGGGGGCCCTGGAAACACCATATATTTT
TRBJ1-4 | TRBV29-1 | . | . | CSVVGRADEKLFF | TGCAGCGTTGTCGGCAGGGCGGATGAAAAACTGTTTTTT
TRBJ1-3 | TRBV3-1/TRBV3-2 | TRBD1 | . | CASRADRGRDTIYF | TGTGCCAGCAGGGCGGACAGGGGGCGGGACACCATATATTTT
TRBJ2-7 | TRBV4-3 | TRBD2 | . | CASSQGTSVYEQYF | TGCGCCAGCAGCCAAGGGACTAGTGTCTACGAGCAGTACTTC
TRBJ1-6 | TRBV27 | . | . | CASSLIPAGNNSPLHF | TGTGCCAGCAGTTTAATTCCAGCGGGAAATAATTCACCCCTCCACTTT
TRBJ2-3 | TRBV24-1 | TRBD2 | . | CATSDLRRGDLDTQYF | TGTGCCACCAGTGATTTGCGGCGGGGGGACTTAGATACGCAGTATTTT
TRBJ1-5 | TRBV2 | . | . | CASSPSRGRTGNQPQHF | TGTGCCAGCAGTCCATCCAGGGGACGGACTGGAAATCAGCCCCAGCATTTT
TRBJ2-1 | TRBV7-2 | . | . | CASSLVWQGEQFF | TGTGCCAGCAGCTTAGTCTGGCAGGGTGAGCAGTTCTTC
TRBJ1-1 | TRBV10-3 | . | . | CATREVYTEAFF | TGTGCCACCCGGGAGGTGTACACTGAAGCTTTCTTT
TRBJ2-1 | TRBV29-1 | . | once | CSVDLLSSYNEQFF | TGCAGCGTTGACCTCCTTAGCTCCTACAATGAGCAGTTCTTC
TRBJ2-7 | TRBV19 | . | . | CASSIRVSYEQYF | TGTGCCAGTAGTATCCGGGTCTCCTACGAGCAGTACTTC
TRBJ2-5 | TRBV7-6 | TRBD1 | . | CASSLSGTGLTQYF | TGTGCCAGCAGCTTATCCGGGACAGGGTTGACCCAGTACTTC
TRBJ1-1 | TRBV5-1 | TRBD1 | few | CASSTDRGWGTEAFF | TGCGCCAGCAGCACTGACAGGGGCTGGGGCACTGAAGCTTTCTTT
TRBJ2-1 | TRBV11-2 | TRBD2 | . | CASTELAGGYNEQFF | TGTGCCAGCACCGAACTAGCGGGAGGGTACAATGAGCAGTTCTTC